This T cell receptor beta chain derives from a study of blood T cell repertoires in COVID-19. Study-wide context: Both acute and convalescent COVID-19 samples were obtained from the United States, Italy and Spain.

Generated by immunoSEQ multiplex PCR, the TCRdb table keeps only in-frame clones and is missing some. This table has more than 15,000 clones, over 65% appearing once. Trimming shortened V by 4 bases and J by 4 bases, and 10 bases separated the two germline ends. The CDR3 runs 12 residues. Germline CDR1 reads SQVTM; CDR2 reads ANQGSEA. Sequencing input: peripheral blood. This chain joins TRBV29-1 and TRBJ1-2; D gene ambiguous. This clonotype was obtained from a man aged 60-69 years with active or convalescent COVID-19. Here the CDR3 reads CSVAQRSYGYTF. The CDR3 DNA sequence: TGCAGCGTTGCCCAGAGGAGCTATGGCTACACCTTC.